These 7 T cell receptor beta chains originate from one sample sequenced in a study of CD8 T cells in Susac syndrome. The RNA, about 0.45 to 1 ug, was put through reverse transcription using random hexamers. Each CDR3 protein is one row after TCRdb ran MiXCR on the immunoSEQ multiplex PCR reads. The table includes approximately 70,000 distinct CDR3 sequences, more than 85% detected once. Sequenced input: CD8+ T cells from PBMCs. The receptors come from a human donor in good health.

This sequence joins TRBV3-1 and TRBJ2-5; D not resolved. This CDR3 has 12 amino acids. Germline lookup yields CDR1 LGHDT and CDR2 YNNKEL (reference sequence). Trimming pared 0 bases from V and 3 bases from J, leaving 2 bases between. Here the CDR3 DNA reads TGTGCCAGCAGCCAAGATGAAGAGACCCAGTACTTC. Encoded protein: CASSQDEETQYF.

This chain joins TRBV29-1 and TRBJ1-1; D is unresolved. Germline loops: CDR1 SQVTM, CDR2 ANQGSEA. V gave up 4 bases and J gave up 8 bases, with 2 bases separating them. This CDR3 spans 8 amino acids. The DNA for the CDR3 is TGCAGCGTTGCGGAAGCTTTCTTT. Translated, it gives CSVAEAFF.

CDR3 sequence reads: CAIRPGARGPGWELFF. CDR3 in DNA: TGTGCCATCAGACCCGGGGCGCGGGGTCCCGGATGGGAGCTGTTTTTT. The chain joins TRBV10-3 to TRBJ2-2, with D possibly TRBD2 on 6 matching bases. This CDR3 spans 16 amino acids. The germline CDR1 and CDR2 sequences are ENHRY and SYGVKD. V shed 6 bases and J shed 9 bases, with 23 bases lying between them.

CDR3 sequence reads: CASRQGNQPQHF. The CDR3 DNA sequence: TGTGCCAGTCGACAGGGCAATCAGCCCCAGCATTTT. The rearrangement links TRBV7-9 to TRBJ1-5; the D gene is possibly TRBD1 (6 bases). The CDR3 is 12 amino acids. CDR1 is SEHNR and CDR2 is FQNEAQ in the germline V gene (reference sequence). The V and J ends lost 9 bases and 2 bases respectively, with 8 bases between them.

V and J are TRBV7-2 and TRBJ1-4; D not certain. The V gene lost 1 base and the J gene lost 3 bases, with 15 bases spanning the gap. The CDR3 covers 17 residues. Looked up from germline, CDR1 is SGHTA and CDR2 is FQGNSA. The CDR3 spells CASSLDVWGRANEKLFF. The CDR3 DNA sequence: TGTGCCAGCAGCTTAGATGTATGGGGAAGGGCTAATGAAAAACTGTTTTTT.

In DNA form, the CDR3 reads TGTGCCAGCAGCTCATCCGGGACAGAGAATCAGCCCCAGCATTTT. Protein product: CASSSSGTENQPQHF. This chain joins TRBV7-9 and TRBJ1-5; 7 bases are a match to TRBD1. J lost 4 bases, V lost 4 bases, and 7 bases had no gene match. Germline V gene data show CDR1 as SEHNR and CDR2 as FQNEAQ (reference sequence). This CDR3 has 15 amino acids.

The chain couples TRBV19 to TRBJ1-1, with D hard to call. The germline V and J ends were trimmed by 6 bases and 4 bases, with 18 bases remaining between them. Germline-derived CDR1 and CDR2 are LNHDA and SQIVND (reference sequence). This CDR3 is 15 amino acids long. DNA of the CDR3: TGTGCCAGTAGGCCCGAGGACTATATCGGCACTGAAGCTTTCTTT. It yields the protein CASRPEDYIGTEAFF.